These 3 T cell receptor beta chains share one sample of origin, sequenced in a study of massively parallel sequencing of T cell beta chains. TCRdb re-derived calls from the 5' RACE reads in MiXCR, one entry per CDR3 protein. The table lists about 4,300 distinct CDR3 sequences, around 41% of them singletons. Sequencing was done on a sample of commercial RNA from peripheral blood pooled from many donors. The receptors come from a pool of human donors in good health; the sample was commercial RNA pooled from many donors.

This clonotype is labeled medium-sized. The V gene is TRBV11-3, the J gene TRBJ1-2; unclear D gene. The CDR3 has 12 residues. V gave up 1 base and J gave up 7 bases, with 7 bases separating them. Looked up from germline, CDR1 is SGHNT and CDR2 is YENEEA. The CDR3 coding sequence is TGTGCCAGCAGCTTAGGAGGGTCTGGCTACACCTTC. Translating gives CASSLGGSGYTF. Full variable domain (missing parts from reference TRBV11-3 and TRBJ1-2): EAGVVQSPRYKIIEKKQPVAFWCNPISGHNTLYWYLQNLGQGPELLIRYENEEAVDDSQLPKDRFSAERLKGVDSTLKIQPAELGDSAVYLCASSLGGSGYTFGSGTRLTVV.

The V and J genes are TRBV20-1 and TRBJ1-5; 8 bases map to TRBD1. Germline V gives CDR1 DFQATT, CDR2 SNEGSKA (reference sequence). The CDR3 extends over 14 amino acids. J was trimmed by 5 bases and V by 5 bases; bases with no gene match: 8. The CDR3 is CSARRDRKDQPQHF. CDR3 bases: TGCAGTGCTCGCCGGGACAGGAAGGATCAGCCCCAGCATTTT.

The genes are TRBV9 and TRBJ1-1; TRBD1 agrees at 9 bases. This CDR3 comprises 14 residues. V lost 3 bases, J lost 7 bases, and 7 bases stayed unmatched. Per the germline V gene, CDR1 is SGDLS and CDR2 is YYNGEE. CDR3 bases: TGTGCCAGCAGCGATCTACAGGGGGCCGGTGAAGCTTTCTTT. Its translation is CASSDLQGAGEAFF.